This is a list of T cell receptor beta chains from one sample in a study of T cell responses to AZD1222 COVID-19 vaccine. Assay: immunoSEQ multiplex PCR; the TCRdb copy retains only in-frame clones and omits some. The sample includes about 100,000 clones, around 87% seen only once; the top ten take 4% to 5%. The material sequenced was peripheral blood, taken on day 0 of MenACWY control vaccination. The source of these receptors is an adult in good health. Both conserved end residues are part of each CDR3. Clone size appears in some rows only: once, few, many, or a class for an expanded clone.

TRBJ1-5 | 13 | TRBV24-1 | few | CATDRGPNQPQHF
TRBJ2-3 | 17 | TRBV6-2/TRBV6-3 | . | CASSGGRGYIDTDTQYF
TRBJ1-6 | 14 | TRBV10-3 | few | CAISVGQNNSPLHF
TRBJ1-1 | 12 | TRBV6-6 | . | CASNDRVTEAFF
TRBJ1-6 | 15 | TRBV14 | . | CASSQGGSYNSPLHF
TRBJ1-4 | 14 | TRBV6-5 | medium-sized | CASSMGQPNEKLFF
TRBJ1-1 | 14 | TRBV6-5 | . | CASTVGSPNTEAFF
TRBJ2-5 | 15 | TRBV14 | . | CASSLRRGRGETQYF
TRBJ1-2 | 14 | TRBV2 | . | CASRPMGGDSGYTF
TRBJ1-1 | 16 | TRBV4-2 | many | CASSQESARGGDEAFF
TRBJ1-3 | 16 | TRBV7-2 | . | CASSLVRGGSGNTIYF
TRBJ2-2 | 13 | TRBV28 | . | CASSLLNTGELFF
TRBJ2-1 | 15 | TRBV7-9 | . | CASSPVWRAGNEQFF
TRBJ1-3 | 13 | TRBV7-9 | . | CASSFRGLDTIYF
TRBJ2-1 | 14 | TRBV29-1 | . | CSVEKPGPLDEQFF
TRBJ2-1 | 16 | TRBV29-1 | . | CSVEGLTGASYNEQFF
TRBJ1-5 | 15 | TRBV10-3 | . | CAIARGGRSNQPQHF
TRBJ2-4 | 16 | TRBV27 | . | CASSLSGSGLKNIQYF
TRBJ2-7 | 12 | TRBV27 | . | CASSGPGNEQYF
TRBJ1-5 | 15 | TRBV19 | . | CASSVRQGARQPQHF
TRBJ2-2 | 18 | TRBV19 | . | CASSPGTGGWLDTGELFF
TRBJ2-2 | 16 | TRBV28 | few | CASSLRGQGDTGELFF
TRBJ1-1 | 16 | TRBV5-4 | . | CASSLQAGTANTEAFF
TRBJ1-3 | 15 | TRBV2 | . | CASSKGQGTLNTIYF
TRBJ2-6 | 18 | TRBV6-2/TRBV6-3 | . | CASSPTSGGSSGANVLTF
TRBJ1-5 | 16 | TRBV18 | . | CASSPAQTGVHQPQHF
TRBJ2-1 | 15 | TRBV3-1/TRBV3-2 | . | CASSLTSGGAYEQFF
TRBJ1-2 | 15 | TRBV4-1 | . | CASSQDPRSVYGYTF
TRBJ2-3 | 15 | TRBV5-1 | . | CASSLDDRGTDTQYF
TRBJ1-1 | 13 | TRBV28 | once | CASSLYPAGEAFF
TRBJ2-1 | 11 | TRBV19 | . | CASSQVNEQFF